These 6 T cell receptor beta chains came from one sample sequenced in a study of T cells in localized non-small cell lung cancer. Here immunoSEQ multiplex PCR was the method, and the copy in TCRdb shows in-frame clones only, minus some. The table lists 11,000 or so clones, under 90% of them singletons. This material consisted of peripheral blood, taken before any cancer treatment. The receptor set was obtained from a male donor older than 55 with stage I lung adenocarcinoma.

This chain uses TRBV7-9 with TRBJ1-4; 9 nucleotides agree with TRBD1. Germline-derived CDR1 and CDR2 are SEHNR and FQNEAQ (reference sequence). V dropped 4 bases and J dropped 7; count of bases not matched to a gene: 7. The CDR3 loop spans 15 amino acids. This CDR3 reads CASSSSQGAGEKLFF. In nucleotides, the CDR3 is TGTGCCAGCAGCTCCTCACAGGGGGCTGGTGAAAAACTGTTTTTT.

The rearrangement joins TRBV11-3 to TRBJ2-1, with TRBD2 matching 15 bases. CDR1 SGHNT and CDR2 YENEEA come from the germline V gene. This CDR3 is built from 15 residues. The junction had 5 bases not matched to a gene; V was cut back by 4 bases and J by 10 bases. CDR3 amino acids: CASSSRTSGGVEQFF. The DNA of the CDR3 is TGTGCCAGCAGCTCCCGGACTAGCGGGGGGGTCGAGCAGTTCTTC. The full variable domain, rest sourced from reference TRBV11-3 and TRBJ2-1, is EAGVVQSPRYKIIEKKQPVAFWCNPISGHNTLYWYLQNLGQGPELLIRYENEEAVDDSQLPKDRFSAERLKGVDSTLKIQPAELGDSAVYLCASSSRTSGGVEQFFGPGTRLTVL.

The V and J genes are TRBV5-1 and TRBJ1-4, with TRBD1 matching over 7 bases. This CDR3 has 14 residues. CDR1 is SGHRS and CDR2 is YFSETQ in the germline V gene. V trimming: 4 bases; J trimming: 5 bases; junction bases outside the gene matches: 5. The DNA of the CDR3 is TGCGCCAGCAGCCCGGGACAGCCAAATGAAAAACTGTTTTTT. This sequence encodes CASSPGQPNEKLFF.

This CDR3 reads CASSLIGPSDTQYF. The CDR3 coding sequence is TGTGCCAGCAGTTTGATAGGGCCCTCAGATACGCAGTATTTT. This chain joins TRBV28 and TRBJ2-3, with D hard to call. Germline V gives CDR1 MDHEN, CDR2 SYDVKM. The V and J ends lost 3 bases and 4 bases respectively, with 11 bases between them. The CDR3 is made up of 14 amino acids.

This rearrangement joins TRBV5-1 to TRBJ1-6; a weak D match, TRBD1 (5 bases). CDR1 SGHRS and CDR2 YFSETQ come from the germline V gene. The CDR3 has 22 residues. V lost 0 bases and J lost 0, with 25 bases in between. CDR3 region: CASSLGQSPWYPRSSYNSPLHF. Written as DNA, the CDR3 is TGCGCCAGCAGCTTGGGACAGAGCCCTTGGTACCCCCGAAGCTCCTATAATTCACCCCTCCACTTT.

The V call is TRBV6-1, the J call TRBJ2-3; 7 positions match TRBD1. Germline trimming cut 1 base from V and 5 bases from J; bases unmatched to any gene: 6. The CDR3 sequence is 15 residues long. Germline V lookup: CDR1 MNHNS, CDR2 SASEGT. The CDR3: CASSEETGYIDTQYF. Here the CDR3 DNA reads TGTGCCAGCAGTGAAGAGACAGGGTACATAGATACGCAGTATTTT.